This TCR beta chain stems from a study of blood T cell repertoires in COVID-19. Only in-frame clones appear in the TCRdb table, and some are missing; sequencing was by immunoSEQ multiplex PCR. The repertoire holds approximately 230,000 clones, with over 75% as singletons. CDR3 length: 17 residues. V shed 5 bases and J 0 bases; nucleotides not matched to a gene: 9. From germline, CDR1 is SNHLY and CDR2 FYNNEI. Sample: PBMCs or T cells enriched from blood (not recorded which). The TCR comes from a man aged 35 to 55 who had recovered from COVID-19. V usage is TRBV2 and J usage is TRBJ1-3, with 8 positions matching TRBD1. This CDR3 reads CASSLGDRPTSGNTIYF. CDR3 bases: TGTGCCAGCAGTTTGGGGGACAGGCCAACCTCTGGAAACACCATATATTTT.